This T cell receptor beta chain was documented in a study of blood T cells in healthy people across ages. In germline, CDR1 is SGHRS, CDR2 YFSETQ. The CDR3 length is 14 residues. V was pared by 4 bases and J by 1 base, with 11 bases between. Primers used in a second PCR of about 6 to 12 cycles were a sample-barcoded 5' primer and a J-beta primer mix. One entry per CDR3 protein results from TCRdb running MiXCR on the 5' RACE reads. The profile shows a few hundred thousand distinct CDR3 sequences, 27% of them singletons. The same data also went into a second study, on T cells of mothers and their children.

The sequence was obtained from a boy aged 2 to 9 in good health. Sequenced: blood. The gene calls are TRBV5-1 and TRBJ1-1, with D perhaps TRBD1 (5 bases). The CDR3 DNA follows: TGCGCCAGCAGCCAGGGACGGCAGAACACTGAAGCTTTCTTT. Amino acid sequence: CASSQGRQNTEAFF.